Following are 27 T cell receptor beta chains from one sample sequenced in a study of T cells in Graves' hyperthyroidism and ophthalmopathy. Template material for amplifying TCR beta CDR3 regions consisted of RNA transcripts. The HTBI primer set drove a first-round RT-PCR of the TCR CDR3. In TCRdb, the multiplex PCR reads were re-called with MiXCR into one record per CDR3 protein. The data hold about 280,000 distinct CDR3 sequences, with 20% to 30% observed a single time. The specimen sequenced was blood. Receptor source: a man aged 35-49 years with Graves' hyperthyroidism that later progressed to Graves' ophthalmopathy.

The chain uses TRBV12-3 or TRBV12-4 and TRBJ1-5, with 7 bases fitting TRBD1. This CDR3 spans 14 amino acids. V lost 3 bases and J lost 6; bases outside the gene matches: 5. CDR3 DNA sequence: TGTGCCAGCAGTTTGGAGCAGGGGGTTCAGCCCCAGCATTTT. This sequence encodes CASSLEQGVQPQHF.

This clonotype was detected ten times or more. V is TRBV9 and J is TRBJ1-5; D unclear. This CDR3 comprises 14 residues. V shed 0 bases and J shed 4 bases, with 8 bases lying between them. CDR1 is SGDLS, CDR2 YYNGEE, per germline. The CDR3 sequence is CASSVGVMNQPQHF. The CDR3 nucleotides read TGTGCCAGCAGCGTAGGGGTTATGAATCAGCCCCAGCATTTT.

The rearrangement uses TRBV12-3 or TRBV12-4 and TRBJ2-7; 9 nucleotides line up with TRBD1. J lost 6 bases, V lost 5 bases, and 11 bases had no gene match. The CDR3 runs 15 residues. CDR3 region: CASSPGTGRFGEQYF. CDR3 sequence (DNA): TGTGCCAGCAGTCCTGGGACAGGGAGGTTCGGCGAGCAGTACTTC.

This clonotype was observed many times. The rearrangement joins TRBV12-3 or TRBV12-4 to TRBJ1-1; possibly TRBD1 for D (6 bases). Deletions cut 2 bases from V and 1 base from J, with 17 bases between. The CDR3 has 17 amino acids. The chain's CDR3 is CASSLNGDLGGNTEAFF. As DNA, the CDR3 is TGTGCCAGCAGTTTAAACGGGGACCTAGGGGGGAACACTGAAGCTTTCTTT.

Ten or more counts support this clonotype. CDR3 in DNA: TGTGCCTGGTTAGCGGGAGGGCTCAATGAGCAGTTCTTC. Residues: CAWLAGGLNEQFF. J is TRBJ2-1 and V is TRBV30; 11 positions match TRBD2. In germline, CDR1 is GTSNPN, CDR2 SVGIG (reference sequence). The CDR3 consists of 13 residues. V gave up 5 bases and J gave up 6 bases; unmatched junction bases: 3.

This sequence joins TRBV12-3 or TRBV12-4 and TRBJ2-1; possible D gene TRBD2, 7 bases. The CDR3 is made up of 15 amino acids. V was trimmed by 5 bases and J by 4 bases, leaving 15 bases between them. The DNA for the CDR3 is TGTGCCAGCAGTGGGGGGGCGGTAGGATACAATGAGCAGTTCTTC. Amino acid sequence: CASSGGAVGYNEQFF.

At least ten counts were recorded for this clonotype. The V gene is TRBV7-2, the J gene TRBJ2-7; D is perhaps TRBD2 (5 bases). Germline CDR1 is SGHTA and CDR2 is FQGNSA. This CDR3 has 15 amino acids. The V end lost 2 bases, the J end lost 4 bases, and 15 bases lay between the germline ends. CDR3 bases: TGTGCCAGCAGCTTAACGGCTGGGAGACCTTACGAGCAGTACTTC. This translates into CASSLTAGRPYEQYF. The full variable domain, rest sourced from reference TRBV7-2 and TRBJ2-7, is GAGVSQSPSNKVTEKGKDVELRCDPISGHTALYWYRQSLGQGLEFLIYFQGNSAPDKSGLPSDRFSAERTGGSVSTLTIQRTQQEDSAVYLCASSLTAGRPYEQYFGPGTRLTVT.

There are many counts of this clonotype. This rearrangement joins TRBV4-2 to TRBJ1-5; D not resolved. The germline CDR1 and CDR2 sequences are LGHNA and YNFKEQ. CDR3 length: 13 residues. Trimming stripped 4 bases from V and 6 bases from J, with 10 bases between. This CDR3 is CASSPGGVQPQHF. CDR3 sequence (DNA): TGTGCCAGCAGCCCCGGCGGGGTTCAGCCCCAGCATTTT.

This clonotype was seen more than once but under ten times. The chain has TRBV20-1 and TRBJ2-7; 10 bases map to TRBD2. CDR1 DFQATT and CDR2 SNEGSKA come from the germline V gene (reference sequence). Trimming cost V 5 bases and J 9 bases; bases outside gene matches: 7. The CDR3 length is 12 residues. The CDR3: CSARASGSGQYF. CDR3 nucleotides: TGCAGTGCTCGGGCTAGCGGGAGCGGGCAGTACTTC.

This clonotype was found many times. The CDR3 sequence is CASSPGGAAKNIQYF. CDR3 nucleotides: TGTGCCAGCTCACCAGGGGGCGCCGCCAAAAACATTCAGTACTTC. The V gene is TRBV18, the J gene TRBJ2-4, with D maybe TRBD1 (6 bases). V was cut by 2 bases and J by 1 base, with 9 bases left in between. CDR1 KGHSH and CDR2 LQKENI come from the germline V gene. The CDR3 contains 15 residues.

V usage is TRBV28 and J usage is TRBJ2-7; TRBD1 aligns across 10 bases. Germline CDR1 MDHEN, CDR2 SYDVKM. This CDR3 has 16 amino acids. Trimming removed 4 bases from V and 5 bases from J; junction bases left unmatched: 11. The CDR3 loop reads CASSSLGTGDRNEQYF. The CDR3 DNA reads TGTGCCAGCAGTTCCCTCGGGACAGGGGATAGGAACGAGCAGTACTTC.

This clonotype was picked up many times. The gene calls are TRBV11-2 and TRBJ2-7; D possibly corresponds to TRBD2 (6 bases). This CDR3 spans 16 amino acids. Germline values: CDR1 SGHAT, CDR2 FQNNGV. V lost 5 bases, J lost 2 bases, and 19 bases lay in between. The CDR3 region has the DNA TGTGCCAGCAGCCTCACCGGGGCTAGCGCTACCTACGAGCAGTACTTC. This sequence encodes CASSLTGASATYEQYF.

This clonotype was recorded at least ten times. This chain links TRBV28 with TRBJ2-5; 8 bases align to TRBD2. This CDR3 spans 14 amino acids. The germline gives CDR1 MDHEN, CDR2 SYDVKM. Trimming took 9 bases from V and 9 from J; bases not matched to a gene: 15. The CDR3: CASTSGLGFVSQYF. CDR3 DNA: TGTGCCAGTACTAGCGGTCTAGGGTTCGTGTCCCAGTACTTC. Combining the CDR3 with reference TRBV28 and TRBJ2-5 gives the whole variable domain DVKVTQSSRYLVKRTGEKVFLECVQDMDHENMFWYRQDPGLGLRLIYFSYDVKMKEKGDIPEGYSVSREKKERFSLILESASTNQTSMYLCASTSGLGFVSQYFGPGTRLLVL.

This clonotype was seen at least ten times. The rearrangement joins TRBV15 to TRBJ1-5; weak D call: TRBD1 (5 bases). Trimming pared 3 bases from V and 6 bases from J, leaving 12 bases between. The CDR3 length is 14 residues. From germline, CDR1 is LNHNV and CDR2 YYDKDF (reference sequence). The CDR3 coding sequence is TGTGCCACCAGCAGGACAGTTAGGGGTCAGCCCCAGCATTTT. It is translated as CATSRTVRGQPQHF.

The chain uses TRBV5-1 and TRBJ1-1; D might be TRBD1 (6 bases). Germline V gene lookup returns CDR1 SGHRS and CDR2 YFSETQ. V lost 1 base and J 0 bases, leaving 10 bases between the germline ends. The length of the CDR3 is 15 residues. The CDR3 spells CASSLRGQLNTEAFF. The CDR3 DNA sequence: TGCGCCAGCAGCTTGAGAGGACAGCTGAACACTGAAGCTTTCTTT.

In its sample, this clonotype was seen many times. The CDR3 region is CASSAPRTSGEQYF. The CDR3 DNA reads TGTGCCAGTAGTGCCCCCAGGACTAGTGGGGAGCAGTACTTC. This rearrangement joins TRBV19 to TRBJ2-7, with TRBD2 matching 7 bases. The CDR3 length is 14 residues. Germline assignment: CDR1 LNHDA and CDR2 SQIVND (reference sequence). The trim removed 5 bases at V and 7 bases at J, leaving 11 bases unmatched.

This clonotype was seen repeatedly, ten times or more. V is TRBV27 and J is TRBJ2-2; possible D gene TRBD1, 5 bases. CDR3 length: 15 amino acids. Germline V gene lookup returns CDR1 MNHEY and CDR2 SMNVEV (reference sequence). Between the trimmed V and J ends, which lost 2 bases and 3 bases, there was a span of 10 bases. The CDR3 sequence: CASSLTRVDTGELFF. CDR3 DNA sequence: TGTGCCAGCAGTTTAACCAGGGTTGACACCGGGGAGCTGTTTTTT.

This clonotype was counted ten times or more. The CDR3 here is CASSQGRSGMGTQYF. CDR3 coding DNA: TGCGCCAGCAGCCAAGGACGCTCGGGCATGGGGACCCAGTACTTC. The rearrangement uses TRBV4-1 and TRBJ2-5; no firm D call. Germline V gene sequence: CDR1 MGHRA, CDR2 YSYEKL. This CDR3 spans 15 amino acids. Trimming shortened V by 1 base and J by 7 bases, and 16 bases separated the two germline ends.

This clonotype was recorded at least ten times. This chain uses TRBV20-1 with TRBJ2-2; the D is unclear. The CDR3 sequence is 12 residues long. V shed 3 bases and J shed 2 bases, with 4 bases lying between them. Germline loops: CDR1 DFQATT, CDR2 SNEGSKA (reference sequence). The CDR3 here is CSARGNTGELFF. The CDR3 DNA is TGCAGTGCTAGGGGAAACACCGGGGAGCTGTTTTTT.

This clonotype was counted many times. Since a much larger clone is just one base distant, this may be a read error. This CDR3 reads CSARDQVNYGHTF. The CDR3 coding sequence is TGCAGTGCTAGAGATCAGGTTAACTATGGCCACACCTTC. The J gene is TRBJ1-2, the V gene TRBV20-1; D is ambiguous. The CDR3 length is 13 residues. Germline lookup yields CDR1 DFQATT and CDR2 SNEGSKA (reference sequence).

This clonotype was counted many times. V usage is TRBV30 and J usage is TRBJ2-7, with 8 positions matching TRBD2. CDR1 GTSNPN and CDR2 SVGIG come from the germline V gene (reference sequence). The CDR3 has 14 amino acids. The trim removed 1 base at V and 5 bases at J, leaving 7 bases unmatched. The chain's CDR3 is CAWSAGTSFHEQYF. CDR3 sequence (DNA): TGTGCCTGGAGTGCCGGGACTAGTTTCCACGAGCAGTACTTC.

This clonotype was observed at least ten times. This chain uses TRBV6-4 with TRBJ2-2, with D maybe TRBD2 (5 bases). CDR3 size: 14 residues. Germline V CDR1 and CDR2: MRHNA, SNTAGT. The V end was cut by 5 bases, the J end by 4 bases, with 11 bases between. This CDR3 reads CASSLEGSTGELFF. The CDR3 DNA sequence: TGTGCCAGCAGTCTCGAGGGAAGCACCGGGGAGCTGTTTTTT.

Here the CDR3 DNA reads TGTGCCAGTAGTATTAACCGGGATGCCACCCACGAGCAGTACTTC. It is translated as CASSINRDATHEQYF. The chain has TRBV19 and TRBJ2-7, with a tentative D call TRBD2 (5 bases). Germline CDR1 reads LNHDA; CDR2 reads SQIVND (reference sequence). This CDR3 comprises 15 residues. Between the trimmed V and J ends, which lost 3 bases and 5 bases, there was a span of 17 bases.

This clonotype was detected many times. This chain uses TRBV5-1 with TRBJ2-2, with D possibly matching TRBD2 (5 bases). Trimming cost V 7 bases and J 6 bases, with 19 bases left between them. CDR1 and CDR2 from the germline V gene are SGHRS and YFSETQ. The CDR3 covers 15 residues. DNA of the CDR3: TGCGCCAGCTCCCGCCGATCGGGGTTGGCCGGGGAGCTGTTTTTT. It translates to CASSRRSGLAGELFF.

This clonotype was detected many times. This rearrangement joins TRBV9 to TRBJ2-2, with D uncertain. Germline values: CDR1 SGDLS, CDR2 YYNGEE. V was shortened by 8 bases and J by 4 bases, with 15 bases between the two germline ends. The CDR3 spans 14 residues. The CDR3 here is CARIAFPGTGELFF. For the CDR3, the DNA is TGTGCCAGGATAGCCTTTCCGGGCACCGGGGAGCTGTTTTTT.

This chain links TRBV6-2 or TRBV6-3 with TRBJ1-3; D gene uncertain. The CDR3 runs 15 residues. The V end was cut by 2 bases, the J end by 0 bases, with 8 bases between. The V gene's germline CDR1 is MNHEY and CDR2 SVGEGT. The CDR3 DNA sequence: TGTGCCAGCAGTTACCGGGCGGTCTCTGGAAACACCATATATTTT. It yields the protein CASSYRAVSGNTIYF.

This clonotype was detected ten times or more. The chain uses TRBV20-1 and TRBJ2-5, with 11 bases identical to TRBD2. CDR1 is DFQATT and CDR2 is SNEGSKA in the germline V gene (reference sequence). The CDR3 consists of 14 residues. The V gene end was trimmed by 6 bases and the J gene end by 1 base; junction bases not matched to a gene: 4. The DNA of the CDR3 is TGCAGTGCACGACTAGCGGGATTCCAAGAGACCCAGTACTTC. Its protein is CSARLAGFQETQYF.